The 15 T cell receptor beta chains below were found in one sample sequenced in a study of OX40 agonist ivuxolimab in advanced cancers. TCRdb's copy holds only in-frame clones and misses some; the assay was immunoSEQ multiplex PCR. The data contain approximately 130,000 clones, roughly 91% of them seen just once; the ten biggest clones take up roughly 0.94%. The source was CD4+ or CD8+ T cells sorted from blood, collected in a trial of the OX40 agonist ivuxolimab. The receptors come from an adult with an advanced solid tumor such as melanoma, head and neck, liver or kidney cancer.

This chain links TRBV9 with TRBJ2-7, with D perhaps TRBD2 (7 bases). From germline, CDR1 is SGDLS and CDR2 YYNGEE. Trimming removed 2 bases at V and 5 bases at J, with 14 bases between. This CDR3 has 14 amino acids. The CDR3 reads CASSVGGQTNEQYF. Here the CDR3 DNA reads TGTGCCAGCAGCGTGGGGGGGCAGACCAACGAGCAGTACTTC.

The chain employs TRBV6-5 and TRBJ2-7; perhaps TRBD2 as D (7 bases). CDR1 is MNHEY, CDR2 SVGAGI, per germline. This CDR3 has 14 residues. The V gene lost 4 bases and the J gene lost 3 bases, with 13 bases spanning the gap. The DNA of the CDR3 is TGTGCCAGCAGTTCCTCGGGGGGCCGCTACGAGCAGTACTTC. Protein: CASSSSGGRYEQYF.

This chain joins TRBV27 and TRBJ2-3; weak D call: TRBD1 (6 bases). Trimming took 3 bases from V and 9 from J, leaving 13 bases between them. The germline V gene encodes CDR1 MNHEY and CDR2 SMNVEV (reference sequence). This CDR3 spans 13 amino acids. This CDR3 reads CASSFREGETQYF. The CDR3, as DNA: TGTGCCAGCAGTTTCAGAGAGGGGGAGACGCAGTATTTT.

The V call is TRBV5-8, the J call TRBJ1-2, with 8 bases identical to TRBD1. Germline loops: CDR1 SGHTS, CDR2 YDEGEE. This CDR3 is built from 15 residues. J gave up 4 bases and V 4 bases, and 9 bases lay outside the gene matches. The CDR3: CASSPGQARSYGYTF. The CDR3 nucleotides are TGTGCCAGCAGCCCGGGACAGGCCCGGAGCTATGGCTACACCTTC.

The chain employs TRBV9 and TRBJ2-2; D is uncertain. Germline values: CDR1 SGDLS, CDR2 YYNGEE. The V end was cut by 3 bases, the J end by 4 bases, with 13 bases between. This CDR3 spans 15 amino acids. This chain's CDR3 is CASSAGPPGTGELFF. The CDR3 DNA is TGTGCCAGCAGCGCAGGACCTCCGGGCACCGGGGAGCTGTTTTTT.

The J gene is TRBJ2-1, the V gene TRBV4-1; TRBD2 agrees at 9 bases. Trimming cost V 0 bases and J 5 bases; bases outside gene matches: 14. CDR1 is MGHRA, CDR2 YSYEKL, per germline. The CDR3 spans 19 residues. The CDR3 DNA follows: TGCGCCAGCAGCCAAGATCTCTCTCGGTGGCGGGGGGGGAACAATGAGCAGTTCTTC. Protein product: CASSQDLSRWRGGNNEQFF.

V and J are TRBV6-5 and TRBJ2-1; 8 nucleotides agree with TRBD1. The CDR3 sequence is 15 residues long. Looked up from germline, CDR1 is MNHEY and CDR2 is SVGAGI. The V gene end was trimmed by 0 bases and the J gene end by 8 bases; junction bases not matched to a gene: 6. The CDR3 protein is CASSYSGTGTHEQFF. CDR3 in DNA: TGTGCCAGCAGTTACTCCGGGACAGGTACCCATGAGCAGTTCTTC.

The rearrangement links TRBV2 to TRBJ2-7; 7 bases line up with TRBD1. Losses at the gene ends were 7 bases for V and 4 bases for J; bases not matched to a gene: 7. Germline CDR1 reads SNHLY; CDR2 reads FYNNEI. The CDR3 runs to 13 residues. DNA of the CDR3: TGTGCCAGCACGGGACAGAAATTTTACGAGCAGTACTTC. It encodes CASTGQKFYEQYF.

J is TRBJ2-7 and V is TRBV27; 8 positions agree with TRBD2. CDR1 is MNHEY, CDR2 SMNVEV, per germline (reference sequence). Losses at the gene ends were 5 bases for V and 5 bases for J; bases not matched to a gene: 11. This CDR3 is built from 15 residues. The CDR3 sequence is CASSPSSGGVDEQYF. In DNA form, the CDR3 reads TGTGCCAGCAGTCCCTCCTCGGGGGGGGTCGACGAGCAGTACTTC.

The rearrangement uses TRBV5-1 and TRBJ2-2, with a weak D call TRBD1 (5 bases). CDR1 and CDR2 from the germline V gene are SGHRS and YFSETQ. Trimming left V 0 bases short and J 2 bases short, with 11 bases between. CDR3 size: 16 residues. The CDR3 DNA is TGCGCCAGCAGCTTGGAGGTGGGGCGAAACACCGGGGAGCTGTTTTTT. This sequence encodes CASSLEVGRNTGELFF. Full variable domain (missing parts from reference TRBV5-1 and TRBJ2-2): KAGVTQTPRYLIKTRGQQVTLSCSPISGHRSVSWYQQTPGQGLQFLFEYFSETQRNKGNFPGRFSGRQFSNSRSEMNVSTLELGDSALYLCASSLEVGRNTGELFFGEGSRLTVL.

This clone has just one count. The CDR3 protein is CASSQDLAGQGANEQFF. CDR3 nucleotide sequence: TGCGCCAGCAGCCAAGATCTGGCGGGACAGGGGGCCAATGAGCAGTTCTTC. This chain uses TRBV4-3 with TRBJ2-1; 12 nucleotides match TRBD1. The CDR3 is 17 amino acids. From germline, CDR1 is LGHNA and CDR2 YSLEER. V lost 0 bases and J lost 6; bases outside the gene matches: 6.

The chain carries TRBV5-5 and TRBJ2-7; D is unclear. CDR1 is SGHKS and CDR2 is YYEKEE in the germline V gene (reference sequence). The CDR3 is 14 amino acids. With 4 bases removed from V and 0 bases from J, the gap between germline ends came to 11 bases. Here the CDR3 reads CASSLGFFSYEQYF. For the CDR3, the DNA is TGTGCCAGCAGCCTCGGCTTTTTCTCCTACGAGCAGTACTTC.

The chain recombines TRBV28 with TRBJ2-7, with 7 bases matching TRBD2. V lost 8 bases, J lost 0 bases, and 4 bases stayed unmatched. CDR3 length equals 13 residues. Per the germline V gene, CDR1 is MDHEN and CDR2 is SYDVKM. CDR3 DNA: TGTGCCAGCCAAAGCGGGACCTCCTACGAGCAGTACTTC. It is translated as CASQSGTSYEQYF.

CDR3 nucleotide sequence: TGTGCCAGCTCACCAAACAGAAGATCAATGAACACTGAAGCTTTCTTT. Translated: CASSPNRRSMNTEAFF. V and J are TRBV18 and TRBJ1-1; D gene uncertain. This CDR3 is 16 amino acids long. The germline V gene has CDR1 KGHSH and CDR2 LQKENI. V lost 2 bases to trimming and J lost 0 bases, with 13 bases between them.

This sequence joins TRBV2 and TRBJ1-5; D perhaps matches TRBD1 (5 bases). The germline V gene has CDR1 SNHLY and CDR2 FYNNEI. Trimming took off 2 bases at V and 9 bases at J, with 14 bases between the two ends. The CDR3 extends over 14 amino acids. CDR3: CASSERSGSSPQHF. The CDR3 region has the DNA TGTGCCAGCAGTGAAAGGTCAGGGTCCTCGCCCCAGCATTTT.